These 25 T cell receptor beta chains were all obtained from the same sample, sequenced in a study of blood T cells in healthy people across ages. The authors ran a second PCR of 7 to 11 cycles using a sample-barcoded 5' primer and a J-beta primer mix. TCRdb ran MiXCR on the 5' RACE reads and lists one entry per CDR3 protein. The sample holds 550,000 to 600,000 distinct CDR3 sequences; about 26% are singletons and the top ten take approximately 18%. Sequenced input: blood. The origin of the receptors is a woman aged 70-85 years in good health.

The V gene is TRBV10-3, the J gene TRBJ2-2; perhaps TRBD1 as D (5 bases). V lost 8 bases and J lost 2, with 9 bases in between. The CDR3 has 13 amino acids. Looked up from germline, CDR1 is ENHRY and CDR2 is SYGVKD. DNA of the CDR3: TGTGCCATCGGGGCAGCCAACACCGGGGAGCTGTTTTTT. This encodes CAIGAANTGELFF.

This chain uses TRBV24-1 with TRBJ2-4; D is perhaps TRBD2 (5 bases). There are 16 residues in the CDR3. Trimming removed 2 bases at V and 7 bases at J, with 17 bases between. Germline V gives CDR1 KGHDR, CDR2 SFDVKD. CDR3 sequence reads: CATSDSDGVKKNIQYF. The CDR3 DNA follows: TGTGCCACCAGTGATTCAGACGGGGTGAAAAAGAACATTCAGTACTTC.

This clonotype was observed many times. In nucleotides, the CDR3 is TGTGCCAGCAGTACCTATCGGACAGGGGGCGCAAAAGAAGCTTTCTTT. This translates into CASSTYRTGGAKEAFF. The chain employs TRBV2 and TRBJ1-1, with 11 bases fitting TRBD1. The CDR3 contains 16 residues. Germline CDR1 SNHLY, CDR2 FYNNEI. V trimming: 5 bases; J trimming: 8 bases; junction bases outside the gene matches: 13. Combining the CDR3 with reference TRBV2 and TRBJ1-1 gives the whole variable domain EPEVTQTPSHQVTQMGQEVILRCVPISNHLYFYWYRQILGQKVEFLVSFYNNEISEKSEIFDDQFSVERPDGSNFTLKIRSTKLEDSAMYFCASSTYRTGGAKEAFFGQGTRLTVV.

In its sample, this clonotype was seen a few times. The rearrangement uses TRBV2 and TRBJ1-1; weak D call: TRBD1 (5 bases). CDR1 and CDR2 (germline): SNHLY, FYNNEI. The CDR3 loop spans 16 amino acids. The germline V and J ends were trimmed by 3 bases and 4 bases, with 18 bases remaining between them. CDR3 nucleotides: TGTGCCAGCAGTGATAGCCCCAGGGATTGTGGCACTGAAGCTTTCTTT. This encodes CASSDSPRDCGTEAFF. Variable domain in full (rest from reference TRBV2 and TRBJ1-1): EPEVTQTPSHQVTQMGQEVILRCVPISNHLYFYWYRQILGQKVEFLVSFYNNEISEKSEIFDDQFSVERPDGSNFTLKIRSTKLEDSAMYFCASSDSPRDCGTEAFFGQGTRLTVV.

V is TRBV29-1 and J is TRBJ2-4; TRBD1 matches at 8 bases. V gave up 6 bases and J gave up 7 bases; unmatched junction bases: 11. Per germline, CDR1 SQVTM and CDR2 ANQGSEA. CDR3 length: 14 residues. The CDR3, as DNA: TGCAGCGTAGGAGCAGGGGGCTATCGGAACATTCAGTACTTC. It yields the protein CSVGAGGYRNIQYF.

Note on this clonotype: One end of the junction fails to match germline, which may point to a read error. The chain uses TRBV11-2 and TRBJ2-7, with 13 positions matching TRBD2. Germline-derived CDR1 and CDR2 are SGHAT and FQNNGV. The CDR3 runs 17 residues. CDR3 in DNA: TGCGCCAGCAGCCAAGGGACTAGCGGGGCTGATTCCTACGAGCAGTACTTC. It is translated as CASSQGTSGADSYEQYF.

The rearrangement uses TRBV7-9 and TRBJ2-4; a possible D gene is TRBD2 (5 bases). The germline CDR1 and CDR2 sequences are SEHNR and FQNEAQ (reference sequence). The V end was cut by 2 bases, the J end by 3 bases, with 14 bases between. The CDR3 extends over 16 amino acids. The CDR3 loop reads CASSLRDSDGKNIQYF. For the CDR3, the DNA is TGTGCCAGCAGCTTAAGGGATAGCGATGGCAAAAACATTCAGTACTTC.

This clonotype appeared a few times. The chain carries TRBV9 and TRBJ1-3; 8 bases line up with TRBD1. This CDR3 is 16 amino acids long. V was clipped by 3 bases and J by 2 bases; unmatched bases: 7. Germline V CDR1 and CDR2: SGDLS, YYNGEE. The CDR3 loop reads CASSAGQGIAGNTIYF. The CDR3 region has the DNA TGTGCCAGCAGCGCCGGACAGGGCATAGCTGGAAACACCATATATTTT.

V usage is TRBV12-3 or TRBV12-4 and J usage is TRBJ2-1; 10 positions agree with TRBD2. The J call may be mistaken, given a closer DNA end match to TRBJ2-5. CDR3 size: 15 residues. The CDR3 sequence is CASRLAGAEEETQYF. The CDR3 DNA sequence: TGTGCCAGCAGGCTAGCGGGGGCCGAGGAAGAGACCCAGTACTTC.

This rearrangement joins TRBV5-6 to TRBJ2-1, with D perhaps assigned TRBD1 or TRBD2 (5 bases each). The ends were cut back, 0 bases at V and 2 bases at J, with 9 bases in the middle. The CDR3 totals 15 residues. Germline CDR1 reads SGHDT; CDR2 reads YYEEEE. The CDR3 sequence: CASSLGGLPYNEQFF. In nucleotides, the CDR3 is TGTGCCAGCAGCTTGGGGGGGTTACCCTACAATGAGCAGTTCTTC.

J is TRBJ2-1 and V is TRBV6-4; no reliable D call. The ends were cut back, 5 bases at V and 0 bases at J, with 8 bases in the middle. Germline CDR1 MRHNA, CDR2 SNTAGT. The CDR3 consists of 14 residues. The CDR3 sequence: CASSPDHSYNEQFF. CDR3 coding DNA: TGTGCCAGCAGTCCCGACCACTCCTACAATGAGCAGTTCTTC.

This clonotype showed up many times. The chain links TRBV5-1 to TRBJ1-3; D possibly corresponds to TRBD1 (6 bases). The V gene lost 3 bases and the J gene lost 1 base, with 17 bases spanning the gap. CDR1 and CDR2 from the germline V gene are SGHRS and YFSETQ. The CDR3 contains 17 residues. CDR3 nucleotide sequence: TGCGCCAGCAGCTCCACCCTGCAGGGGTTTTCTGGAAACACCATATATTTT. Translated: CASSSTLQGFSGNTIYF.

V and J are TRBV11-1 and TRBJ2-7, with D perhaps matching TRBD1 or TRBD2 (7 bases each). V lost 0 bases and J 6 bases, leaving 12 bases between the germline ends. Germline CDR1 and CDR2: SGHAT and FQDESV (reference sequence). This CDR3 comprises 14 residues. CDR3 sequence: CASSLAGQRGEQYF. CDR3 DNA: TGTGCCAGCAGCTTAGCGGGACAGCGGGGCGAGCAGTACTTC.

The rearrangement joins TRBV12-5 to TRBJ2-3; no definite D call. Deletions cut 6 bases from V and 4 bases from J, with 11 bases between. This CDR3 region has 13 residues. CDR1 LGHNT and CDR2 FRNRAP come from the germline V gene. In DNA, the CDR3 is TGTGCTAGTGGGACGTCGGTGGCAGATACGCAGTATTTT. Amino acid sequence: CASGTSVADTQYF.

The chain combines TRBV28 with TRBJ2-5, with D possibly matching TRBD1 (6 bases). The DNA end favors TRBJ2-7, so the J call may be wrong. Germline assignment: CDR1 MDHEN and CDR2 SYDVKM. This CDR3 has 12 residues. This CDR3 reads CASKAGAYEQYF. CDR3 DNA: TGTGCCAGCAAGGCAGGGGCCTACGAGCAGTACTTC.

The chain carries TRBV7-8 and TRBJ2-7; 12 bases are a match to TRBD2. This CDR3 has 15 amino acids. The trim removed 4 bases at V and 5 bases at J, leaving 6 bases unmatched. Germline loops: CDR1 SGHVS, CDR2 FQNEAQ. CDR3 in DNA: TGTGCCAGCAGCTCGAGGCTAGCGGGGGGGCACGAGCAGTACTTC. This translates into CASSSRLAGGHEQYF.

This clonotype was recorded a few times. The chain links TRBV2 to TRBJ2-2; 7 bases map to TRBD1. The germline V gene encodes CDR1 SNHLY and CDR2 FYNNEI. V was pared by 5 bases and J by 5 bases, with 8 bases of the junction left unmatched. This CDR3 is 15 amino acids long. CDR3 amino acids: CASSFGTDRTGELFF. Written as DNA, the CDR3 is TGTGCCAGCAGTTTTGGGACAGACCGGACCGGGGAGCTGTTTTTT. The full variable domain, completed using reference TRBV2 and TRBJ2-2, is EPEVTQTPSHQVTQMGQEVILRCVPISNHLYFYWYRQILGQKVEFLVSFYNNEISEKSEIFDDQFSVERPDGSNFTLKIRSTKLEDSAMYFCASSFGTDRTGELFFGEGSRLTVL.

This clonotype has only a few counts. DNA of the CDR3: TGTGCCAGCAGCCAAAGGTTGCGGGGACATTCGCAAGAGACCCAGTACTTC. Protein sequence: CASSQRLRGHSQETQYF. V and J are TRBV14 and TRBJ2-5; D is perhaps TRBD1 or TRBD2 (6 bases each). V lost 2 bases and J lost 2, with 18 bases in between. Germline loops: CDR1 SGHDN, CDR2 FVKESK. This CDR3 region has 17 residues.

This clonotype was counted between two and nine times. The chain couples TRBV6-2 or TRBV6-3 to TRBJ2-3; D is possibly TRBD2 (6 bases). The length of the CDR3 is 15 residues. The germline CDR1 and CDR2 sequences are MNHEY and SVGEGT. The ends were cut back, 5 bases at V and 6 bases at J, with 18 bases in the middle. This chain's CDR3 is CASSPGGAGKDTQYF. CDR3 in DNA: TGTGCCAGCAGTCCCGGCGGGGCGGGTAAGGATACGCAGTATTTT.

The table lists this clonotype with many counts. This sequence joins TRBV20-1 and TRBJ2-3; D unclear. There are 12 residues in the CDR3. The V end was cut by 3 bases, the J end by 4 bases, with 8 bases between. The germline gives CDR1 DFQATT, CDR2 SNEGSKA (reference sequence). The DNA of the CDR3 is TGCAGTGCTAGTGCCCTTTCAGATACGCAGTATTTT. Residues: CSASALSDTQYF.

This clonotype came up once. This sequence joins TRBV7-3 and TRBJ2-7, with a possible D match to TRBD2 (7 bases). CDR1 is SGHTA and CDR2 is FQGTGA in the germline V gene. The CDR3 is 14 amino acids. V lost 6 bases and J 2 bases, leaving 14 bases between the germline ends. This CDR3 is CASSPGEGAYEQYF. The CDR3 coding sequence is TGTGCCAGCAGTCCCGGGGAGGGGGCCTACGAGCAGTACTTC.

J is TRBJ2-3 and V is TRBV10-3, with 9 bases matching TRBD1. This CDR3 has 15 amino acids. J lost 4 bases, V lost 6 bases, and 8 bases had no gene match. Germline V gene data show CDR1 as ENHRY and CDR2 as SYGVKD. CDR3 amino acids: CAIRPGQGSSDTQYF. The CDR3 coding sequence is TGTGCCATCAGACCGGGACAGGGATCTTCAGATACGCAGTATTTT.

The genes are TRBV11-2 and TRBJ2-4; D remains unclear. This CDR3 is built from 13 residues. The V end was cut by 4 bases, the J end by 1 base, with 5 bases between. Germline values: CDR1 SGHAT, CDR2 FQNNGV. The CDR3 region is CASSSRAKNIQYF. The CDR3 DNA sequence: TGTGCCAGCAGCTCGCGGGCCAAAAACATTCAGTACTTC.

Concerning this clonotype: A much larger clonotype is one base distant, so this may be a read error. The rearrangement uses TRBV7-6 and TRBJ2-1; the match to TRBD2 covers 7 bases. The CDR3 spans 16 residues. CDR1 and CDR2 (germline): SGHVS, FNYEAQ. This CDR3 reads CASSLRDYLAYKEQFF. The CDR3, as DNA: TGTGCCAGCAGCTTAAGGGACTATTTGGCCTACAAGGAGCAGTTCTTC.

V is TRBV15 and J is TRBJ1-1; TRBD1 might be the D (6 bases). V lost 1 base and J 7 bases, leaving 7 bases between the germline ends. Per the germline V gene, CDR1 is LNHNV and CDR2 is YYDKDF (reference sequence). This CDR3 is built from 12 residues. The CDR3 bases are TGTGCCACCAGCAGAGTACAGGGTGAAGCTTTCTTT. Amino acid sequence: CATSRVQGEAFF.